The 18 T cell receptor beta chains reported below all come from one sample, sequenced in a study of beta chain features in type 1 diabetes. As every portion of the isolated RNA was reverse transcribed, the sequencing read expressed TCRB transcripts. Repertoires were generated with immunoSEQ multiplex PCR, while TCRdb's copy carries only in-frame clones and drops some. The data show roughly 130,000 clones, with just over 9% seen just once and around 0.7% held by the top ten. The sample consisted of central memory CD4+ T cells from blood. The receptors stem from a man younger than 35 in good health.

This clone has more than one count but fewer than ten. This sequence joins TRBV21-1 and TRBJ2-7; TRBD2 is taken as the D call from the table, unchecked against the DNA. TRBV21-1 is shown as a pseudogene. CDR3 length equals 16 residues. CDR3 amino acids: CASSKARALRRYEQYF. CDR3 nucleotide sequence: TGTGCCAGCAGCAAAGCGAGGGCCCTGAGGAGGTACGAGCAGTACTTC.

Here the CDR3 reads CASSRTANTEAFF. The CDR3 coding sequence is TGTGCCAGCTCGCGAACAGCGAACACTGAAGCTTTCTTT. The V and J genes are TRBV18 and TRBJ1-1; D call uncertain. Germline-derived CDR1 and CDR2 are KGHSH and LQKENI. The CDR3 totals 13 residues. Trimming pared 6 bases from V and 1 base from J, leaving 9 bases between.

The rearrangement joins TRBV7-2 to TRBJ2-1; maybe TRBD2 (5 bases). V dropped 6 bases and J dropped 3 bases, with 15 bases sitting between them. The germline V gene encodes CDR1 SGHTA and CDR2 FQGNSA. CDR3 length: 15 amino acids. The CDR3 DNA reads TGTGCCAGCAGGATTCGGGCTAGCAGCTACAATGAGCAGTTCTTC. This sequence encodes CASRIRASSYNEQFF.

The table lists this clone with a few counts. The chain has TRBV27 and TRBJ1-5; 10 bases fit TRBD1. Per germline, CDR1 MNHEY and CDR2 SMNVEV (reference sequence). V gave up 6 bases and J gave up 4 bases; unmatched junction bases: 9. This CDR3 contains 16 residues. In nucleotides, the CDR3 is TGTGCCAGCAGAAAATACGGGACAGGGGCGAATCAGCCCCAGCATTTT. Protein product: CASRKYGTGANQPQHF.

The genes are TRBV5-1 and TRBJ1-6, with unresolved D. V gave up 1 base and J gave up 3 bases, with 5 bases separating them. The length of the CDR3 is 14 residues. In germline, CDR1 is SGHRS, CDR2 YFSETQ. CDR3 nucleotide sequence: TGCGCCAGCAGCTTGACAAACTATAATTCACCCCTCCACTTT. Protein sequence: CASSLTNYNSPLHF.

The V call is TRBV5-1, the J call TRBJ2-5; D is possibly TRBD2 (5 bases). The V gene lost 0 bases and the J gene lost 2 bases, with 8 bases spanning the gap. This CDR3 comprises 14 residues. In germline, CDR1 is SGHRS, CDR2 YFSETQ. The CDR3 coding sequence is TGCGCCAGCAGCTTGGGGACTCCACAAGAGACCCAGTACTTC. The encoded protein is CASSLGTPQETQYF.

This chain joins TRBV6-5 and TRBJ1-3; D gene ambiguous. The CDR3 spans 12 residues. The V gene's germline CDR1 is MNHEY and CDR2 SVGAGI. V was clipped by 9 bases and J by 2 bases, with 8 bases between them. The CDR3 protein is CASVGPGNTIYF. The CDR3 DNA sequence: TGTGCCAGTGTTGGGCCTGGAAACACCATATATTTT.

In this sample, this clone turned up a few times. This sequence joins TRBV7-3 and TRBJ2-3; 9 bases match TRBD1. V lost 11 bases to trimming and J lost 3 bases; unmatched junction nucleotides: 6. The CDR3 consists of 13 residues. Germline CDR1 SGHTA, CDR2 FQGTGA. The DNA for the CDR3 is TGTGCCTCCGGGACAGGGCGGACAGATACGCAGTATTTT. Translating it yields CASGTGRTDTQYF.

CDR3 residues: CASSVDWTGTDEQFF. The CDR3 bases are TGCGCCAGCAGCGTGGATTGGACAGGGACCGATGAGCAGTTCTTC. V and J are TRBV5-1 and TRBJ2-1, with 8 bases fitting TRBD1. CDR3 size: 15 residues. J lost 8 bases, V lost 4 bases, and 11 bases had no gene match. The germline V gene encodes CDR1 SGHRS and CDR2 YFSETQ.

This clone has only a few counts. V usage is TRBV6-1 and J usage is TRBJ2-2, with 7 nucleotides matching TRBD2. The ends lost 7 bases at V and 1 base at J; junction bases unmatched: 3. CDR3 length: 14 residues. In germline, CDR1 is MNHNS, CDR2 SASEGT. CDR3 sequence (DNA): TGTGCCAGCACCACGGGGGGGAACACCGGGGAGCTGTTTTTT. Amino acids: CASTTGGNTGELFF.

The J gene is TRBJ2-1, the V gene TRBV9, with TRBD2 identical over 9 bases. The CDR3 is made up of 17 amino acids. CDR1 and CDR2 from the germline V gene are SGDLS and YYNGEE. The junction had 12 bases not matched to a gene; V was cut back by 3 bases and J by 5 bases. The CDR3 DNA reads TGTGCCAGCAGCGCCCCTAGAGGCGGGGGGGCTCACAATGAGCAGTTCTTC. Amino acids: CASSAPRGGGAHNEQFF.

This clone was picked up a small number of times. The genes are TRBV4-2 and TRBJ2-1; the match to TRBD1 covers 8 bases. J was trimmed by 5 bases and V by 3 bases; bases with no gene match: 3. Germline V lookup: CDR1 LGHNA, CDR2 YNFKEQ. This CDR3 is built from 14 residues. Here the CDR3 reads CASSQPQGDNEQFF. Here the CDR3 DNA reads TGTGCCAGCAGCCAGCCACAGGGGGACAATGAGCAGTTCTTC.

This clone was picked up a small number of times. V is TRBV27 and J is TRBJ2-7; 8 bases fit TRBD1. Germline lookup yields CDR1 MNHEY and CDR2 SMNVEV (reference sequence). The CDR3 loop spans 17 amino acids. Unmatched junction bases numbered 14, after V lost 4 bases and J lost 3 bases. DNA for the CDR3: TGTGCCAGCAGTTCCTTTCAGGACAGGGAGGTTAGCTACGAGCAGTACTTC. It yields the protein CASSSFQDREVSYEQYF.

This clone was seen only a few times. The same CDR3 can be traced to other DNA sequences in this sample. The V call is TRBV29-1, the J call TRBJ1-1, with D maybe TRBD1 (6 bases). Deletions cut 1 base from V and 1 base from J, with 13 bases between. This CDR3 is built from 15 residues. Germline CDR1 reads SQVTM; CDR2 reads ANQGSEA. As DNA, the CDR3 is TGCAGCGTTGAAGGCGCGGGGGGGGCGAACACTGAAGCTTTCTTT. Translated, it gives CSVEGAGGANTEAFF.

This clone was picked up a small number of times. The chain joins TRBV7-2 to TRBJ2-5; TRBD1 might be the D (5 bases). The V gene's germline CDR1 is SGHTA and CDR2 FQGNSA. The ends were cut back, 1 base at V and 1 base at J, with 10 bases in the middle. The CDR3 is made up of 15 amino acids. Written as DNA, the CDR3 is TGTGCCAGCAGCTTAGATAGACAGTTCCAAGAGACCCAGTACTTC. Its translation is CASSLDRQFQETQYF.

This rearrangement joins TRBV11-2 to TRBJ2-3; possible D gene TRBD1, 6 bases. Germline V gives CDR1 SGHAT, CDR2 FQNNGV. V lost 5 bases, J lost 4 bases, and 16 bases lay in between. This CDR3 contains 15 residues. The CDR3 DNA follows: TGTGCCAGCAGCCCAGTTACAGGGATTGCAGATACGCAGTATTTT. This sequence encodes CASSPVTGIADTQYF.

The sample holds a few counts of this clone. V usage is TRBV29-1 and J usage is TRBJ1-2; tentative D call: TRBD1 (6 bases). Per germline, CDR1 SQVTM and CDR2 ANQGSEA. V was pared by 4 bases and J by 2 bases, with 17 bases between. The CDR3 consists of 15 residues. The CDR3 region is CSVGGTGRRNYGYTF. The CDR3 DNA follows: TGCAGCGTTGGGGGAACAGGGAGACGGAACTATGGCTACACCTTC.

V gene TRBV11-2 combines with J gene TRBJ2-5; the D is unclear. CDR1 is SGHAT and CDR2 is FQNNGV in the germline V gene. CDR3 length equals 15 residues. V was clipped by 8 bases and J by 4 bases, with 20 bases between them. CDR3 sequence (DNA): TGTGCCAGCGGAGTAAGACGGCCCAGTCGAGAGACCCAGTACTTC. This translates into CASGVRRPSRETQYF.